One sample yielded the 31 T cell receptor beta chains listed below, sequenced in a study of breast tumors, draining lymph nodes, adjacent tissues. TCRdb passed the multiplex PCR reads through MiXCR, listing each CDR3 protein once. Of about 230,000 distinct CDR3 sequences in the sample, about 34% were seen once. Breast cancer patients provided tissue from their axillary draining lymph nodes. The sample taken for sequencing was axillary lymph node tissue. The receptors shown here come from a female donor with breast cancer. Some clones in this sample may be carry-over from other donors' samples.

This clonotype has only a few counts. The CDR3 DNA sequence: TGTGCCAGCAGCCAAGGGGGGCCGAACACTGAAGCTTTCTTT. Translation: CASSQGGPNTEAFF. The chain joins TRBV3-1 to TRBJ1-1; TRBD1 is a possible D gene (6 bases). V was cut by 1 base and J by 1 base, with 7 bases left in between. The CDR3 extends over 14 amino acids. The germline gives CDR1 LGHDT, CDR2 YNNKEL (reference sequence).

This clonotype was recorded many times. Germline is not matched at one junction end, which may reflect a read error. The chain joins TRBV19 to TRBJ2-2; D gene unclear. The CDR3 consists of 14 residues. Germline CDR1 LNHDA, CDR2 SQIVND (reference sequence). The CDR3 sequence is CASSIVEGSGELFF. The CDR3, as DNA: TGTGCCAGTAGCATAGTGGAAGGGTCCGGGGAGCTGTTTTTT.

Regarding this clonotype: Being one base from a much bigger clone, this may be a read error. V and J are TRBV6-5 and TRBJ2-5; 12 positions agree with TRBD2. V lost 6 bases and J lost 4; bases outside the gene matches: 9. CDR3 length: 16 residues. Germline V gives CDR1 MNHEY, CDR2 SVGAGI. The DNA for the CDR3 is TGTGCCAGCAGCCAAGGACTAGCGGGAAACCGAGAGACCCAGTACTTC. Amino acids: CASSQGLAGNRETQYF.

V gene TRBV19 combines with J gene TRBJ1-3; D gene unclear. In germline, CDR1 is LNHDA, CDR2 SQIVND (reference sequence). V was clipped by 9 bases and J by 2 bases, with 17 bases between them. CDR3 length equals 15 residues. This CDR3 is CARILAGRAGNTIYF. DNA of the CDR3: TGTGCCAGAATACTAGCGGGTAGGGCTGGAAACACCATATATTTT.

This clonotype was seen once. An end of the junction does not agree with germline; a read error may underlie this. The J gene is TRBJ2-7, the V gene TRBV7-3; a weak D match, TRBD2 (7 bases). Germline lookup yields CDR1 SGHTA and CDR2 FQGTGA. This CDR3 contains 15 residues. CDR3 region: CASSPRGGSSYEQHF. The CDR3 DNA is TGCGCCAGCAGCCCTAGGGGGGGAAGCTCCTACGAGCAGCACTTC.

In its sample, this clonotype was seen many times. This chain connects TRBV7-9 to TRBJ2-2; D remains ambiguous. Per germline, CDR1 SEHNR and CDR2 FQNEAQ (reference sequence). The length of the CDR3 is 14 residues. Trimming stripped 5 bases from V and 4 bases from J, with 11 bases between. The CDR3 DNA sequence: TGTGCCAGCAGCATCAGAGGCCCCACCGGGGAGCTGTTTTTT. Its protein is CASSIRGPTGELFF.

As for this clonotype: A much larger clone lies one base from this, so it may be a read error. The rearrangement joins TRBV5-1 to TRBJ2-3, with 11 bases that match TRBD2. Germline-derived CDR1 and CDR2 are SGHRS and YFSETQ. The CDR3 covers 16 residues. CDR3 DNA sequence: TGCGCCGGCAGCCAACTAGCGGGAGTTGACACAGATACGCAGTATTTT. It encodes CAGSQLAGVDTDTQYF.

This clonotype was seen at least ten times. V gene TRBV20-1 combines with J gene TRBJ2-1, with D perhaps matching TRBD2 (5 bases). The germline CDR1 and CDR2 sequences are DFQATT and SNEGSKA (reference sequence). V gave up 4 bases and J gave up 5 bases, with 12 bases separating them. CDR3 size: 13 residues. CDR3 in DNA: TGCAGTGCTATACCGGGAATTGACAATGAGCAGTTCTTC. Translating it yields CSAIPGIDNEQFF.

Note on this clonotype: With a much larger clone just one base away, this may be a read error. This sequence joins TRBV6-2 or TRBV6-3 and TRBJ2-1; D not certain. The CDR3 sequence is 16 residues long. Trimming pared 5 bases from V and 4 bases from J, leaving 18 bases between. Germline loops: CDR1 MNHEY, CDR2 SVGEGT. The CDR3 nucleotides read TGTGCCAGCAGTCATAAGGTTGGCGGAGTGTACAATGAGCAGTTCTTC. Translating gives CASSHKVGGVYNEQFF.

Details on this clonotype: A much more abundant neighbour one base away suggests this may be a read error. This chain connects TRBV10-3 to TRBJ2-7, with 11 bases lining up with TRBD1. Germline values: CDR1 ENHRY, CDR2 SYGVKD. The CDR3 extends over 15 amino acids. CDR3 in DNA: TGTGCCAGCAGAGCCGGGACAGGGGGTTCCTACGAGCAGCACTTC. It codes for CASRAGTGGSYEQHF.

This clonotype was counted many times. J is TRBJ2-1 and V is TRBV29-1; perhaps TRBD2 as D (5 bases). There are 14 residues in the CDR3. CDR1 SQVTM and CDR2 ANQGSEA come from the germline V gene. Deletions cut 7 bases from V and 0 bases from J, with 13 bases between. The chain's CDR3 is CSAKAASSYNEQFF. The CDR3, as DNA: TGCAGCGCCAAAGCGGCGAGCTCCTACAATGAGCAGTTCTTC.

This clonotype has ten or more counts. The chain's CDR3 is CASSPTSGNNEQFF. The CDR3 nucleotides read TGTGCCAGCAGCCCGACTAGCGGGAACAATGAGCAGTTCTTC. V is TRBV5-8 and J is TRBJ2-1, with TRBD2 identical over 11 bases. Trimming removed 4 bases from V and 5 bases from J; junction bases left unmatched: 2. This CDR3 has 14 residues. Germline CDR1 SGHTS, CDR2 YDEGEE.

Many counts were recorded for this clonotype. The V and J genes are TRBV6-1 and TRBJ1-4, with 7 bases matching TRBD1. V lost 8 bases, J lost 5 bases, and 2 bases stayed unmatched. The CDR3 covers 12 residues. Germline CDR1 is MNHNS and CDR2 is SASEGT. The CDR3 sequence: CASGDRNEKLFF. The CDR3 coding sequence is TGTGCCAGCGGGGACAGAAATGAAAAACTGTTTTTT.

The gene calls are TRBV29-1 and TRBJ1-4; tentatively, D is TRBD1 (6 bases). The CDR3 extends over 15 amino acids. Germline CDR1 is SQVTM and CDR2 is ANQGSEA. V dropped 5 bases and J dropped 5 bases, with 18 bases sitting between them. CDR3 amino acids: CSVSQGFDYNEKLFF. CDR3 sequence (DNA): TGCAGCGTTTCTCAGGGGTTCGACTACAATGAAAAACTGTTTTTT.

There are many counts of this clonotype. The chain uses TRBV15 and TRBJ1-2; weak D call: TRBD1 (6 bases). The CDR3 extends over 15 amino acids. Germline CDR1 LNHNV, CDR2 YYDKDF (reference sequence). The V and J ends lost 1 base and 2 bases respectively, with 11 bases between them. The CDR3 nucleotides read TGTGCCACCAGCAGAGGACTGGGGGGCAACTATGGCTACACCTTC. It yields the protein CATSRGLGGNYGYTF.

This clonotype occurred once. No conserved phenylalanine or tryptophan is present at the end of the CDR3, so a read error is the likely explanation. The V call is TRBV12-3 or TRBV12-4, the J call TRBJ1-1; D unclear. Deletions cut 1 base from V and 4 bases from J, with 7 bases between. The CDR3 is 13 residues long. The CDR3 DNA reads as TGTGCCAGCAGTTTAGGGGTGGGCACTGAAGCTTTCTCT. This gives the protein CASSLGVGTEAFS.

This clonotype was detected a few times. This sequence joins TRBV9 and TRBJ1-1, with D hard to call. V was clipped by 2 bases and J by 1 base, with 9 bases between them. The CDR3 covers 14 residues. CDR1 and CDR2 from the germline V gene are SGDLS and YYNGEE. CDR3 nucleotide sequence: TGTGCCAGCAGCGTTGCCAGCCGGAACACTGAAGCTTTCTTT. Translation gives CASSVASRNTEAFF. The full variable domain, with the rest looked up from reference TRBV9 and TRBJ1-1, is DSGVTQTPKHLITATGQRVTLRCSPRSGDLSVYWYQQSLDQGLQFLIQYYNGEERAKGNILERFSAQQFPDLHSELNLSSLELGDSALYFCASSVASRNTEAFFGQGTRLTVV.

A note on this clonotype: One end of the junction fails to match germline, which may point to a read error. In DNA, the CDR3 is TGTGCCAGCAGCCCCCATAGCGGGAGAGCCTCCTACGAGCAGTTTTTT. Translated: CASSPHSGRASYEQFF. The chain is built from TRBV11-3 and TRBJ2-2, with 9 bases aligning to TRBD2. The CDR3 sequence is 16 residues long. Germline V gene sequence: CDR1 SGHNT, CDR2 YENEEA.

This clonotype occurred once. This CDR3 reads CASSVTGSDTQYF. The CDR3 nucleotides are TGTGCCAGCAGTGTAACAGGAAGCGATACGCAGTATTTT. This chain uses TRBV2 with TRBJ2-3, with a weak D call TRBD1 (5 bases). This CDR3 spans 13 amino acids. V lost 4 bases and J 6 bases, leaving 11 bases between the germline ends. The V gene's germline CDR1 is SNHLY and CDR2 FYNNEI.

In its sample, this clonotype was seen many times. V gene TRBV7-9 combines with J gene TRBJ2-3, with D possibly being TRBD2 (7 bases). The germline V gene has CDR1 SEHNR and CDR2 FQNEAQ (reference sequence). This CDR3 comprises 21 residues. Trimming stripped 2 bases from V and 0 bases from J, with 27 bases between. The CDR3 loop reads CASSLSYLGGQRSTSTDTQYF. For the CDR3, the DNA is TGTGCCAGCAGCTTATCCTACTTGGGGGGGCAAAGGTCGACTAGCACAGATACGCAGTATTTT.

As concerns this clonotype: Germline is not matched at one junction end, which may reflect a read error. V gene TRBV20-1 combines with J gene TRBJ2-6; 13 bases map to TRBD2. The CDR3 has 15 residues. The V gene's germline CDR1 is DFQATT and CDR2 SNEGSKA (reference sequence). CDR3 sequence reads: CSARDTSGRAYVLTF. In DNA, the CDR3 is TGCAGTGCTAGAGATACTAGCGGGAGGGCCTACGTCCTGACTTTC.

About this clonotype itself: A read error may account for a junction end that differs from germline. This chain joins TRBV6-4 and TRBJ2-2; D call uncertain. The germline CDR1 and CDR2 sequences are MRHNA and SNTAGT. The CDR3 has 14 residues. This CDR3 reads CVSKSDVNTGELFF. As DNA, the CDR3 is TGTGTCAGCAAAAGCGACGTAAACACCGGGGAGCTGTTTTTT.

V usage is TRBV30 and J usage is TRBJ1-1; D ambiguous. Trimming stripped 1 base from V and 4 bases from J, with 1 base between. The CDR3 spans 10 residues. Germline V gene lookup returns CDR1 GTSNPN and CDR2 SVGIG (reference sequence). The CDR3 sequence is CAWSGTEAFF. In DNA form, the CDR3 reads TGTGCCTGGAGTGGCACTGAAGCTTTCTTT.

This clonotype appeared many times. The chain uses TRBV9 and TRBJ2-1, with 8 nucleotides matching TRBD2. Germline CDR1 and CDR2: SGDLS and YYNGEE. CDR3 length: 15 residues. With 4 bases clipped from V and 12 bases from J, the junction kept 15 bases outside the gene matches. The CDR3 nucleotides read TGTGCCAGCAGCCCCTGGGCTAGCGGGCAGGTTGGGCAGTTCTTC. Translation gives CASSPWASGQVGQFF.

This clonotype was counted a few times. The chain recombines TRBV20-1 with TRBJ1-1; no reliable D call. Deletions cut 1 base from V and 3 bases from J, with 15 bases between. Germline V gene sequence: CDR1 DFQATT, CDR2 SNEGSKA (reference sequence). The CDR3 consists of 15 residues. CDR3 sequence: CSARAFNGSHTEAFF. The CDR3 region has the DNA TGCAGTGCTAGAGCCTTTAATGGATCTCACACTGAAGCTTTCTTT.

The genes are TRBV20-1 and TRBJ2-7; 13 nucleotides match TRBD2. The V gene's germline CDR1 is DFQATT and CDR2 SNEGSKA (reference sequence). This CDR3 spans 17 amino acids. J lost 2 bases, V lost 1 base, and 8 bases had no gene match. Written as DNA, the CDR3 is TGCAGTGCTAGAGCTAGTGGAGGGACTAGCGGGGCCTACGAGCAGTACTTC. Translated, it gives CSARASGGTSGAYEQYF.

The V and J genes are TRBV7-9 and TRBJ2-5; 7 bases match TRBD2. With V trimmed by 3 bases and J by 2 bases, 6 bases remained unmatched. The CDR3 spans 15 residues. Germline V gene sequence: CDR1 SEHNR, CDR2 FQNEAQ (reference sequence). The CDR3 nucleotides are TGTGCCAGCAGCTTGGTGGGTAGCGGGCAAGAGACCCAGTACTTC. This sequence encodes CASSLVGSGQETQYF.

This clonotype was observed many times. The V gene is TRBV2, the J gene TRBJ2-1; weak D call: TRBD2 (5 bases). Trimming left V 1 base short and J 9 bases short, with 10 bases between. CDR1 SNHLY and CDR2 FYNNEI come from the germline V gene. The CDR3 contains 13 residues. The CDR3 is CASSEDWGVEQFF. As DNA, the CDR3 is TGTGCCAGCAGTGAAGATTGGGGAGTTGAGCAGTTCTTC.

V gene TRBV29-1 combines with J gene TRBJ2-3; D ambiguous. From germline, CDR1 is SQVTM and CDR2 ANQGSEA. Trimming left V 8 bases short and J 4 bases short, with 13 bases between. This CDR3 spans 12 amino acids. The CDR3 coding sequence is TGCAGCTTAGGTTCGGTTGCAGATACGCAGTATTTT. Translated, it gives CSLGSVADTQYF.

This clonotype has a single count. The junction shows a germline mismatch at one end, possibly a read error. The J gene is TRBJ2-3, the V gene TRBV11-3, with a weak D call TRBD1 (6 bases). The germline CDR1 and CDR2 sequences are SGHNT and YENEEA. The CDR3 is 11 residues long. The chain's CDR3 is CASRAGDTPYF. The CDR3 bases are TGTGCCAGCAGGGCAGGGGATACGCCGTATTTT.

The chain couples TRBV9 to TRBJ2-7, with 8 bases aligning to TRBD1. The germline V gene encodes CDR1 SGDLS and CDR2 YYNGEE. After removal of 0 bases from V and 3 bases from J, the junction contained 2 bases not matched to a gene. This CDR3 contains 14 residues. CDR3 protein: CASSVVGTGYEQYF. DNA for the CDR3: TGTGCCAGCAGCGTAGTTGGGACAGGCTACGAGCAGTACTTC.